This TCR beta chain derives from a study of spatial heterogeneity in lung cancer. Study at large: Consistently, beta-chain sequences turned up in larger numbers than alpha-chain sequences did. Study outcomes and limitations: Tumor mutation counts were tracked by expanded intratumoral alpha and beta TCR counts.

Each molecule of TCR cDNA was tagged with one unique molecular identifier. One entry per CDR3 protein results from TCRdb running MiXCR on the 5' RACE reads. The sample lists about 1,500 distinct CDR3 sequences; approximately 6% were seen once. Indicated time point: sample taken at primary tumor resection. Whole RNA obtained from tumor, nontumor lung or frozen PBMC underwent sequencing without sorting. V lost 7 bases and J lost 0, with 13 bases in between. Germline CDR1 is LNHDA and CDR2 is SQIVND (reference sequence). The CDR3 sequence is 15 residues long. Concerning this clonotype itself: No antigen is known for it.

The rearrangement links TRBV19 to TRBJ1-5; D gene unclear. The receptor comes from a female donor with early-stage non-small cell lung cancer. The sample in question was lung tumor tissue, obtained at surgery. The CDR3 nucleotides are TGTGCCAGTACCATAGGATCGGCTAGCAATCAGCCCCAGCATTTT. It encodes CASTIGSASNQPQHF.